This T cell receptor (beta chain) was observed in a study of CD8+ T cells in alopecia areata. Looking at the study overall: Administration of oral tofacitinib to treated patients was at 5 to 10 mg twice daily.

Treatment denoted: oral pan-JAK inhibitor, 5-10 mg twice daily. Peripheral blood and lesional scalp punch biopsies were taken from alopecia areata patients. As the sequencing template, cDNA was produced by extracting RNA and reverse transcribing it. The data were produced by immunoSEQ multiplex PCR, yet TCRdb's version contains in-frame clones alone and is incomplete. The data show around 190,000 clones, about three fifths seen once. The CDR3 totals 15 residues. CDR1 is SGHTA and CDR2 is FQGNSA in the germline V gene. V shed 5 bases, J shed 3 bases, and the junction held 6 bases outside the gene matches. A note on this clone: The antigen remains unidentified.

Whole-study results and caveats: Between patients, shared TCR sequences were less clear than in mice. This was possibly due in part to HLA diversity in the patient population. Tofacitinib produced a significant decrease in scalp clonality and in expanded CD8+ clones among the top 100.

The material sequenced was CD4+ T cells sorted from blood, taken at week 4, from a patient treated with tofacitinib. This chain uses TRBV7-2 with TRBJ2-7; 11 positions match TRBD2. The clonotype was recovered from a human donor with alopecia areata. For the CDR3, the DNA is TGTGCCAGCAGCCAGACTAGCGGGAACCGCTACGAGCAGTACTTC. Protein sequence: CASSQTSGNRYEQYF.